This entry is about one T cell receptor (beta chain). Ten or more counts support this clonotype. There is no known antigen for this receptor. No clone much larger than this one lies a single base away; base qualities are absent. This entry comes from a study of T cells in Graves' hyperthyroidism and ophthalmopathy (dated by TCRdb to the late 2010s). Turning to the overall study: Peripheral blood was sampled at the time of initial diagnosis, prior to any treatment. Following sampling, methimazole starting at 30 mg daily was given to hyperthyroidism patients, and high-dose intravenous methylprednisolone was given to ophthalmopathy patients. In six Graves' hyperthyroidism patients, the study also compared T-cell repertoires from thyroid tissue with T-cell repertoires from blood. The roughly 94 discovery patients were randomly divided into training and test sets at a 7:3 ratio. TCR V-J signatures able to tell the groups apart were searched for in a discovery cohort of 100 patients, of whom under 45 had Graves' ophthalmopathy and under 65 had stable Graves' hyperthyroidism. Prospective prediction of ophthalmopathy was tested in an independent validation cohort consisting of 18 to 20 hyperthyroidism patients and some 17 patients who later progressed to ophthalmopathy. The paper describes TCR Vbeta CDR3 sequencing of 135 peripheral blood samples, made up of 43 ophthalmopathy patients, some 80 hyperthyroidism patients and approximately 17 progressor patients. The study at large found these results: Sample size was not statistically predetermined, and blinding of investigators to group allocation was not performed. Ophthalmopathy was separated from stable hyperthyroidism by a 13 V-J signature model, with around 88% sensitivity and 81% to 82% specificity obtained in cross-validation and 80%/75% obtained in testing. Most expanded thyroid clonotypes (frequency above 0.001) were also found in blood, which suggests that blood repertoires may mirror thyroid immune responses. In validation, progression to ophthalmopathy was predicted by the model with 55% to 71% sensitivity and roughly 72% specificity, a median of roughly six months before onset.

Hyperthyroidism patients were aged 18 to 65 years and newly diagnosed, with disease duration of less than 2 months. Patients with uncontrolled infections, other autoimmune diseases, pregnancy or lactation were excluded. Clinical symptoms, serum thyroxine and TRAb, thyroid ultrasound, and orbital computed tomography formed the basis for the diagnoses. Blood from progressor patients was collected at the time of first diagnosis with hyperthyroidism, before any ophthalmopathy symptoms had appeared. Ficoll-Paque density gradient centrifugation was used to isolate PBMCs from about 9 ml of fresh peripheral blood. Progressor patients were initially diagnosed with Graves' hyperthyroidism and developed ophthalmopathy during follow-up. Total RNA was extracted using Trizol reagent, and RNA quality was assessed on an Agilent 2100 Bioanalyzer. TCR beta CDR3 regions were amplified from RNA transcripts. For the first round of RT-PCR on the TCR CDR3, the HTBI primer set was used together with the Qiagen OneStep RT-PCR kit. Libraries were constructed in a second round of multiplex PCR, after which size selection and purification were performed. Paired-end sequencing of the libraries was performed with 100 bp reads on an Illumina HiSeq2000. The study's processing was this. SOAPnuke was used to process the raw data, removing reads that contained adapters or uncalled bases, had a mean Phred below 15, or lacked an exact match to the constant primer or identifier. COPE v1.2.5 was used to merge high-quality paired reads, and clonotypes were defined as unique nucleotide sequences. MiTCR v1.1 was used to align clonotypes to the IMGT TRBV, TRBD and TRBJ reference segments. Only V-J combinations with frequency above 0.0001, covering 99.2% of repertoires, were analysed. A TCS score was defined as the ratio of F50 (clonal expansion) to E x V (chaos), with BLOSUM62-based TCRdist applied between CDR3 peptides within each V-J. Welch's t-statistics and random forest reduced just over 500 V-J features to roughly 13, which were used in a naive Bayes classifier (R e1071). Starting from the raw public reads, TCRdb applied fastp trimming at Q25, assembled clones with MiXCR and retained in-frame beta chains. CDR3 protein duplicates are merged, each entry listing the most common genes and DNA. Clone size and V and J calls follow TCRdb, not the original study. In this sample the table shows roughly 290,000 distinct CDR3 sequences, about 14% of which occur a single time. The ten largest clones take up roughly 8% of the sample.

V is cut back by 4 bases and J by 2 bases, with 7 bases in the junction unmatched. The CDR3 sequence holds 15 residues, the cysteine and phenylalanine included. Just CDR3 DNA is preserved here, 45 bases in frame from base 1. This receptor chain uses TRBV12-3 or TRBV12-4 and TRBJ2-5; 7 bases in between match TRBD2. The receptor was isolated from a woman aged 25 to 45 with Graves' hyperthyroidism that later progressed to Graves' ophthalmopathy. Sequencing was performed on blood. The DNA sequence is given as TGTGCCAGCAGTTGGAGCGGGATGTCTCAAGAGACCCAGTACTTC. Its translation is CASSWSGMSQETQYF.